Included here is one T cell receptor (beta chain) sequence, with context. What it binds is unknown. The sample originates from a study of shared clonotypes between healthy human individuals. Overall study context: The study used three CD4 naive, three CD4 memory, two CD8 naive and one CD8 memory plate per donor.

CDR1 is SNHLY, CDR2 FYNNEI, per germline. V dropped 2 bases and J dropped 5 bases, with 15 bases sitting between them. This CDR3 spans 15 amino acids. Execution of the assay was at deep level. Profiled with immunoSEQ multiplex PCR; TCRdb holds only in-frame clones, not every one. The table shows about 1.5 million clones, with 98% occurring only once. Overall study results and limits: The small donor group covered limited genetic and exposure diversity. It was anticipated that sequencing depth would influence how many clonotypes donors shared.

The sequence was collected from a man in his thirties or forties in good health. The sample consisted of naive CD4+ T cells sorted from blood. The subset is: CD45RA+ positively selected. The chain is built from TRBV2 and TRBJ2-5, with unresolved D. CDR3 residues: CASSENRPALETQYF. DNA of the CDR3: TGTGCCAGCAGTGAAAATCGCCCCGCGTTGGAGACCCAGTACTTC.